These 16 T cell receptor beta chains were all obtained from the same sample, sequenced in a study of regulatory T cells in long-lasting Graves disease. The time point was: persistent/refractory GD, antithyroid drugs over 5 years with positive TRAb. Preparation of the TCR library used RNA extracted from PBMCs. HTBI primers from iRepertoire and Arm-PCR of CDR3 regions yielded the TCR beta libraries. TCRdb reprocessed the multiplex PCR reads via MiXCR and lists one record per CDR3 protein. The sample includes around 510,000 distinct CDR3 sequences, roughly 20% seen only once; the top ten take over 7.5%. The source material was peripheral blood mononuclear cells (PBMCs), sampled when the disease was refractory, from a patient treated with antithyroid drugs. The receptors were sampled from a female donor with Graves disease.

Remarks on this clonotype: This clone may be a read error of a much larger clone one base away. V gene TRBV10-2 combines with J gene TRBJ2-7, with 10 positions matching TRBD2. This CDR3 comprises 14 residues. The trim removed 1 base at V and 12 bases at J, leaving 9 bases unmatched. Germline CDR1 is WSHSY and CDR2 is SAAADI. The CDR3: CASSELAGGVGRYF. The CDR3 bases are TGCGCCAGCAGTGAGTTAGCGGGAGGAGTAGGGCGGTACTTC.

This clonotype was observed a few times. Possible read error: a much larger clone is one base away. J is TRBJ1-1 and V is TRBV28; 12 positions agree with TRBD1. Germline V gives CDR1 MDHEN, CDR2 SYDVKM. CDR3 length: 17 amino acids. The CDR3 reads CASTAGTGGAVNTEALF. In DNA, the CDR3 is TGTGCCAGCACCGCCGGGACAGGGGGCGCGGTGAACACTGAAGCTCTCTTT.

This clonotype occurred once. The V call is TRBV30, the J call TRBJ1-1, with unresolved D. CDR3 length: 13 residues. Trimming pared 3 bases from V and 1 base from J, leaving 9 bases between. The germline V gene has CDR1 GTSNPN and CDR2 SVGIG (reference sequence). The CDR3 region is CAWSAPSNTEAFF. The CDR3 DNA follows: TGTGCCTGGAGCGCGCCGTCGAACACTGAAGCTTTCTTT. The full variable domain, in which reference TRBV30 and TRBJ1-1 provide the parts outside the CDR3, is SQTIHQWPATLVQPVGSPLSLECTVEGTSNPNLYWYRQAAGRGLQLLFYSVGIGQISSEVPQNLSASRPQDRQFILSSKKLLLSDSGFYLCAWSAPSNTEAFFGQGTRLTVV.

The chain employs TRBV2 and TRBJ1-1; D not resolved. This CDR3 comprises 14 residues. Trimming stripped 0 bases from V and 7 bases from J, with 12 bases between. Germline CDR1 SNHLY, CDR2 FYNNEI. The CDR3 loop is CASSEAWARGEAFF. The DNA of the CDR3 is TGTGCCAGCAGTGAAGCCTGGGCGCGGGGTGAAGCTTTCTTT.

The chain employs TRBV7-9 and TRBJ2-1, with 8 nucleotides matching TRBD1. V shed 2 bases and J 11 bases; nucleotides not matched to a gene: 14. This CDR3 comprises 16 residues. Germline CDR1 is SEHNR and CDR2 is FQNEAQ (reference sequence). The DNA of the CDR3 is TGTGCCAGCAGCTTACTTCAGGGGGCTTCCCTTTATAAGCAGTTCTTC. Encoded protein: CASSLLQGASLYKQFF. The full variable domain, rest sourced from reference TRBV7-9 and TRBJ2-1, is DTGVSQNPRHKITKRGQNVTFRCDPISEHNRLYWYRQTLGQGPEFLTYFQNEAQLEKSRLLSDRFSAERPKGSFSTLEIQRTEQGDSAMYLCASSLLQGASLYKQFFGPGTRLTVL.

This clonotype showed up many times. The rearrangement joins TRBV7-6 to TRBJ2-2, with 13 bases lining up with TRBD2. CDR3 size: 17 residues. Germline V gives CDR1 SGHVS, CDR2 FNYEAQ. J lost 5 bases, V lost 5 bases, and 8 bases had no gene match. The CDR3 loop reads CASSLGLAGVQTGELFF. The DNA of the CDR3 is TGTGCCAGCAGCCTCGGACTAGCGGGAGTTCAGACCGGGGAGCTGTTTTTT.

The chain carries TRBV7-8 and TRBJ2-7; 7 bases are shared with TRBD1. Per germline, CDR1 SGHVS and CDR2 FQNEAQ. This CDR3 region has 14 residues. Trimming cost V 4 bases and J 3 bases; bases outside gene matches: 6. CDR3 DNA: TGTGCCAGCAGCTCGACAGGGAATCTCTACGAGCAGTACTTC. This sequence encodes CASSSTGNLYEQYF.

This clonotype was counted only a few times. The DNA for the CDR3 is TGTGCCACCTGGGGGGCGAATGGAAACACCATATATTTT. Translation: CATWGANGNTIYF. The rearrangement joins TRBV28 to TRBJ1-3; possible D gene TRBD1, 6 bases. The V gene's germline CDR1 is MDHEN and CDR2 SYDVKM. This CDR3 is built from 13 residues. Between the trimmed V and J ends, which lost 10 bases and 3 bases, there was a span of 13 bases.

This clonotype came up many times. The rearrangement links TRBV6-1 to TRBJ1-1; TRBD1 matches 9 bases. Germline loops: CDR1 MNHNS, CDR2 SASEGT. This CDR3 spans 17 amino acids. V shed 5 bases, J shed 4 bases, and the junction held 14 bases outside the gene matches. The CDR3 here is CASSQPGQGRRITEAFF. CDR3 DNA: TGTGCCAGCAGTCAACCGGGACAGGGCCGACGTATCACTGAAGCTTTCTTT.

There are a few counts of this clonotype. The chain uses TRBV5-1 and TRBJ2-7, with 11 bases aligning to TRBD2. V dropped 3 bases and J dropped 0; count of bases not matched to a gene: 11. Per germline, CDR1 SGHRS and CDR2 YFSETQ. There are 18 residues in the CDR3. This CDR3 is CASSSRTSGGKSSYEQYF. The CDR3 DNA follows: TGCGCCAGCAGCTCCCGAACTAGCGGGGGTAAGAGCTCCTACGAGCAGTACTTC.

This chain links TRBV5-1 with TRBJ1-6; the D gene is possibly TRBD1 (6 bases). The germline V gene encodes CDR1 SGHRS and CDR2 YFSETQ. Trimming removed 5 bases from V and 5 bases from J, with 23 bases in between. The length of the CDR3 is 18 residues. The CDR3 DNA sequence: TGCGCCAGCAGTTCTATCCCCGGTGGGGGGACAAATAATTCACCCCTCCACTTT. It codes for CASSSIPGGGTNNSPLHF.

This clonotype was counted only a few times. Being one base from a much bigger clone, this may be a read error. This chain uses TRBV11-3 with TRBJ2-7; weak D call: TRBD1 (5 bases). In germline, CDR1 is SGHNT, CDR2 YENEEA. Trimming cost V 1 base and J 6 bases, with 10 bases left between them. CDR3 length equals 13 residues. The CDR3 DNA sequence: TGTGCCAGCAGCTTAGCAGGGTCCCGCGAGCAGTACTTC. Translated: CASSLAGSREQYF.

The sample holds many counts of this clonotype. The chain employs TRBV24-1 and TRBJ2-2; 8 nucleotides align to TRBD1. The germline V gene encodes CDR1 KGHDR and CDR2 SFDVKD. Trimming cost V 4 bases and J 0 bases; bases outside gene matches: 3. This CDR3 spans 16 amino acids. The CDR3 is CATSDPTGANTGELFF. The CDR3 DNA is TGTGCCACCAGTGACCCGACAGGGGCGAACACCGGGGAGCTGTTTTTT.

The genes are TRBV29-1 and TRBJ1-2; tentatively, D is TRBD1 (5 bases). CDR1 SQVTM and CDR2 ANQGSEA come from the germline V gene. CDR3 length: 13 residues. With 7 bases removed from V and 4 bases from J, the gap between germline ends came to 16 bases. The CDR3 DNA sequence: TGCAGCGGCGAAATAGGGGATAGCTATGGCTACACCTTC. This sequence encodes CSGEIGDSYGYTF.

V gene TRBV14 combines with J gene TRBJ2-2; a weak D match, TRBD2 (5 bases). V shed 4 bases and J shed 3 bases, with 18 bases lying between them. CDR1 SGHDN and CDR2 FVKESK come from the germline V gene. The CDR3 contains 17 residues. For the CDR3, the DNA is TGTGCCAGCAGCCCAAGCCAGACCTCCGGGGACACCGGGGAGCTGTTTTTT. Its protein product is CASSPSQTSGDTGELFF.

Worth noting for this clonotype: A much larger clone lies a single base off, so this may be a read error. The rearrangement links TRBV28 to TRBJ1-2, with unresolved D. The CDR3 extends over 12 amino acids. Germline V gene sequence: CDR1 MDHEN, CDR2 SYDVKM. The CDR3 protein is CTSSINQIVGTF. The DNA for the CDR3 is TGTACCAGCAGTATAAACCAGATCGTGGGCACCTTC.